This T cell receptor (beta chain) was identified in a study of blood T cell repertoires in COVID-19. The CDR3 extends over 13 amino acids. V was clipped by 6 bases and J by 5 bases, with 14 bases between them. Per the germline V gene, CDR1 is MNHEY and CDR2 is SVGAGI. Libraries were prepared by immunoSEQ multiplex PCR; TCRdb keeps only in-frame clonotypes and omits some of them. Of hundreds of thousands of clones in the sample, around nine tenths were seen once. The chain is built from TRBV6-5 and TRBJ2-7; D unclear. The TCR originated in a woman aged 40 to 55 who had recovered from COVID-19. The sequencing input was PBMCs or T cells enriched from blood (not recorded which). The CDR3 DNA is TGTGCCAGCAGACAGAACACACAAGACGAGCAGTACTTC. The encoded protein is CASRQNTQDEQYF.